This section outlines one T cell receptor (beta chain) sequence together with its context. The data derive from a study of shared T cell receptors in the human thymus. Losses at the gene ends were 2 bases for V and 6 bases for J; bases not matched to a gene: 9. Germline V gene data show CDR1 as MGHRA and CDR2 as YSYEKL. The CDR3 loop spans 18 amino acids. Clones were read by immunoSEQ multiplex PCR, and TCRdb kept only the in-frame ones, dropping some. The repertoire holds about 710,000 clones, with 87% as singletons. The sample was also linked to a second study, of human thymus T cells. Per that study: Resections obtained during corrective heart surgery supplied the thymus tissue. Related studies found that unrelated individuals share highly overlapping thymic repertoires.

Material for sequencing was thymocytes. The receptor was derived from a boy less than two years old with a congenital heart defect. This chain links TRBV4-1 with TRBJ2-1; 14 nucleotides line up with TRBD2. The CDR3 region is CASSQHLLGLAGANEQFF. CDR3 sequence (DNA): TGCGCCAGCAGCCAACACCTCCTGGGACTAGCGGGGGCCAATGAGCAGTTCTTC.